This TCR beta chain originates from a study of CD8+ T cells in alopecia areata. RNA was extracted and reverse transcribed into cDNA as the sequencing template. TCRdb's table, derived via immunoSEQ multiplex PCR, lists solely in-frame clones and lacks some. Among around 120,000 clones listed, roughly two thirds were seen once. Sorting from PBMCs produced CD4+ and CD8+ T cells. Regarding the study as a whole: Elevated clonality characterized lesional scalp relative to normal scalp, particularly in alopecia totalis/universalis. Resident alphabeta T-cell populations of normal skin are likewise subject to sequencing in scalp samples. Against the mouse data, patients shared TCRs less clearly, possibly for HLA reasons.

This clone was seen only once. Its specificity is not known. Germline-derived CDR1 and CDR2 are SQVTM and ANQGSEA. The CDR3 runs to 15 residues. The V and J ends lost 5 bases and 2 bases respectively, with 17 bases between them. This sequence originates from a human donor in good health. The chain recombines TRBV29-1 with TRBJ2-3, with D possibly matching TRBD1 (5 bases). The sequenced material came from CD4+ T cells sorted from blood. The chain's CDR3 is CSVNWGPSTTDTQYF. The CDR3 nucleotides read TGCAGCGTTAATTGGGGCCCTTCCACCACAGATACGCAGTATTTT.